A single T cell receptor beta chain is shown here with its context. Its antigen is not yet known. The record originates from a study of T cell clusters in autoimmune cytopenias (dated 2019 in TCRdb). With regard to the full study: The median TRB sequencing depth was around 50,000 reads per sample, and the median number of distinct TRB clonotypes was a few thousand per sample. In autoimmune cytopenia patients, peripheral blood TRB and IGH repertoires were sequenced during active disease and over treatment follow-up, together with healthy, CLL and autoimmune hepatitis controls. The goal of the study was to find out whether patients with autoimmune cytopenia have a disease-specific immune repertoire signature that could be used as a blood-based biomarker. The paper as a whole reports these results and caveats: TRB repertoire shifts, with less even repertoires observed in secondary cytopenia and CLL, were mostly attributed to lymphoma bias rather than autoimmunity. The T cell clusters were only ever defined in silico, so experimental validation of their functional role was still needed. In the comparison of secondary cytopenia with CLL, the cluster-lack signature was not observed, apparently because the dominant lymphoma-associated repertoire masked the signature. The GLIPH analysis suggested a lack of physiological T cell clusters in primary autoimmune cytopenia patients, since 51 clusters were exclusive to healthy donors whereas over 15 were exclusive to patients. Around 3-fold more exclusive TRB clusters were observed in healthy donors than in active autoimmune hepatitis patients, consistent with an autoimmunity-wide signature.

TRB amplification used around 260 ng of peripheral blood genomic DNA, roughly 41,000 genome equivalents, per sample. The CDR3 numbers 12 residues from cysteine through phenylalanine. No DNA sequence is on record. Multiplex PCR with a touch-down protocol amplified TRB rearrangements, with the TRB-A and TRB-B primer pools combined in a single tube. Illumina adapters and sample indices were added to the amplicons through two consecutive PCR reactions performed with Phusion HS II polymerase. Amplicons were gel-purified with the NucleoSpin Gel and PCR Clean-up kit, then quantified by Qubit and quality-checked on an Agilent 2100 Bioanalyzer. Sequencing of the libraries was performed on an Illumina MiSeq with 600-cycle, single-indexed, paired-end runs. The published analysis was carried out like this. Alignment and assembly of TRB reads were performed with MiXCR version 2.1.12 and the default MiXCR reference library. A clone was defined by each unique CDR3 nucleotide sequence, and the analysis included only productive sequences supported by at least two reads. To assess repertoire diversity, an R script computed alpha-parameterized diversity profiles (alpha 0 to 5), which included the Shannon (alpha 1) and Simpson (alpha 2) indices. Combinatorial TRB VJ usage was calculated with the tcR package and was compared between cohorts by principal component analysis performed with ade4. Using GLIPH, TCRbeta CDR3s were clustered on pairs of cohorts matched for age and read depth, and a Wilcoxon test was used to compare cluster frequencies. TCRdb reprocessed the reads and lists each CDR3 protein sequence as a single entry, with no DNA. TCRdb's processing, not the authors', yielded these V and J calls. This sample's table contains under 15,000 distinct CDR3 sequences. The top ten clones comprise 3% to 3.5% of the sample.

The source material was peripheral blood. The sequence is built from TRBV12-3 or TRBV12-4 and TRBJ2-7; without DNA, the TCRdb call of TRBD2 cannot be checked. The origin of this receptor is a human donor with an autoimmune cytopenia or autoimmune hepatitis (not recorded which). For the CDR3, the sequence is CASSFGWREQYF.